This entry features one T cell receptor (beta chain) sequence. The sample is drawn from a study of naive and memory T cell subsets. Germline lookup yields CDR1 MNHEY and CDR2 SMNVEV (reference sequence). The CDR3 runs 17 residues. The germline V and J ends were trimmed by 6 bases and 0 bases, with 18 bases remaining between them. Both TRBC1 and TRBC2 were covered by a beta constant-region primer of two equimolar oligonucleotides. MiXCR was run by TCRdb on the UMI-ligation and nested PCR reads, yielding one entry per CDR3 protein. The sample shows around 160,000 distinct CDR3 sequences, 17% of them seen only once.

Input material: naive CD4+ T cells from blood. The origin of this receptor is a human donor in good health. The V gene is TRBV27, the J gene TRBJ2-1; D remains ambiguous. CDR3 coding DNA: TGTGCCAGCAGCCCCCCACCCCTGAAGAGCTCCTACAATGAGCAGTTCTTC. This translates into CASSPPPLKSSYNEQFF.